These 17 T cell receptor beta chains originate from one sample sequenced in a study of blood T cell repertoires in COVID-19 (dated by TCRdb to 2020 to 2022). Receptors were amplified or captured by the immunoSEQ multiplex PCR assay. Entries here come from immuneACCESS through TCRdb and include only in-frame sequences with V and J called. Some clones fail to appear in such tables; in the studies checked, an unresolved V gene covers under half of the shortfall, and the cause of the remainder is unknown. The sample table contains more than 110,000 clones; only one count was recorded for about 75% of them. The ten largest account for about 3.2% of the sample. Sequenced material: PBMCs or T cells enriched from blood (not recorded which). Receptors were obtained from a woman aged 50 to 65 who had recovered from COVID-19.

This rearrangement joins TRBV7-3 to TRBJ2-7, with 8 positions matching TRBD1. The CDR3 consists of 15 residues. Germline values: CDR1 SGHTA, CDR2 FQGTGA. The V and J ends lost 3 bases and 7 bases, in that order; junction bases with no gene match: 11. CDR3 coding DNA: TGTGCCAGCAGCTTGTTCGGACAGGGTCGAGAGGAGCAGTACTTC. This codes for CASSLFGQGREEQYF.

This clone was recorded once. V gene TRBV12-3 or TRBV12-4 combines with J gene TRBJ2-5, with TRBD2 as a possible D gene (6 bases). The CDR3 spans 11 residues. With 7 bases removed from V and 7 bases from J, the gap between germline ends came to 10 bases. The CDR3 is CASTRSGTQYF. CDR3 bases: TGTGCCAGCACTCGTAGCGGGACCCAGTACTTC.

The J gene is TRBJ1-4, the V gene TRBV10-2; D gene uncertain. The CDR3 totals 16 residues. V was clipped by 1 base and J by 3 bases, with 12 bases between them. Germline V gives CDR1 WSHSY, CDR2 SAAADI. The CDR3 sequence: CASSEYTTASNEKLFF. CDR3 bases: TGCGCCAGCAGTGAGTACACCACCGCATCTAATGAAAAACTGTTTTTT.

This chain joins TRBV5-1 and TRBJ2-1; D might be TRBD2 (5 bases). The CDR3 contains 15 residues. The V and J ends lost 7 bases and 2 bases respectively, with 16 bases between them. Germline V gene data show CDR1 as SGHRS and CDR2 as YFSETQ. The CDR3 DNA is TGCGCCAGCTCCAAACCGGGGAACACCTACAATGAGCAGTTCTTC. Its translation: CASSKPGNTYNEQFF.

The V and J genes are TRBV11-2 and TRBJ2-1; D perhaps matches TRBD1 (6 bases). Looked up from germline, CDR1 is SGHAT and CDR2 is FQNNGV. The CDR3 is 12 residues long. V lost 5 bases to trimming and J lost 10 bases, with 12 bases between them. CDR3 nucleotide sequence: TGTGCCAGCAGCCTCTCCGGGACAGAGCAGTTCTTC. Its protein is CASSLSGTEQFF.

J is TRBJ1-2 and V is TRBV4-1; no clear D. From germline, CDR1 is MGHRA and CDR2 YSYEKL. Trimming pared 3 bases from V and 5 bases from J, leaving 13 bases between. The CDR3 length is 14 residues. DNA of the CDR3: TGCGCCAGCAGCCACTTATCCCTCTCGTATGGCTACACCTTC. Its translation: CASSHLSLSYGYTF.

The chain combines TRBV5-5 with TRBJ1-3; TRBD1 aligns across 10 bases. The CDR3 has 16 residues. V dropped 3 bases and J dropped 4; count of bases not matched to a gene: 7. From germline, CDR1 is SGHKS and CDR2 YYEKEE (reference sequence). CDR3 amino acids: CASSWWTGGDGNTIYF. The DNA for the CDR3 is TGTGCCAGCAGCTGGTGGACAGGGGGGGACGGAAACACCATATATTTT.

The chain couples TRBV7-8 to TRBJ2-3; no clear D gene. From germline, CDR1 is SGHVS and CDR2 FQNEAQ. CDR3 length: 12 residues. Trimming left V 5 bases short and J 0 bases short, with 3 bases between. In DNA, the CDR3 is TGTGCCAGCAGCGTAAGCACAGATACGCAGTATTTT. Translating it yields CASSVSTDTQYF.

The CDR3 region is CASSVNTHRGYSTEAFF. The CDR3 bases are TGTGCCAGTAGCGTTAATACACACAGGGGGTACTCCACTGAAGCTTTCTTT. V and J are TRBV7-2 and TRBJ1-1; 8 bases match TRBD1. This CDR3 comprises 17 residues. With V trimmed by 9 bases and J by 4 bases, 19 bases remained unmatched. The germline V gene encodes CDR1 SGHTA and CDR2 FQGNSA.

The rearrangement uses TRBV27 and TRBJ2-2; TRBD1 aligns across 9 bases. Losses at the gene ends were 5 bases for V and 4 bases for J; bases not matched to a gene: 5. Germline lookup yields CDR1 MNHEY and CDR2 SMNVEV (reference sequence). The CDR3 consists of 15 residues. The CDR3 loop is CASSPGTGFTGELFF. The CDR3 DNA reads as TGTGCCAGCAGTCCGGGGACAGGGTTCACCGGGGAGCTGTTTTTT.

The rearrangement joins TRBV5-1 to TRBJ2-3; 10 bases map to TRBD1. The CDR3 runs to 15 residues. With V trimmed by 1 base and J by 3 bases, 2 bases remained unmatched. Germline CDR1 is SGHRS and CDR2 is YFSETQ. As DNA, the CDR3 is TGCGCCAGCAGCTTGAGGGACAGGGGTACAGATACGCAGTATTTT. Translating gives CASSLRDRGTDTQYF.

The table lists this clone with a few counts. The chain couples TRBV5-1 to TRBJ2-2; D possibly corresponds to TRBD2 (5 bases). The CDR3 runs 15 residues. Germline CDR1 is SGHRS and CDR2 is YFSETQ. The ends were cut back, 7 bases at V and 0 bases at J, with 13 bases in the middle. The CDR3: CASVLGRPNTGELFF. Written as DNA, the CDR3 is TGCGCCAGCGTTCTGGGGAGACCGAACACCGGGGAGCTGTTTTTT.

CDR3 loop: CASRNRDRNTEAFF. The CDR3 bases are TGTGCCAGCCGCAACCGCGACAGGAACACTGAAGCTTTCTTT. The rearrangement joins TRBV11-2 to TRBJ1-1, with D possibly matching TRBD1 (5 bases). Germline CDR1 is SGHAT and CDR2 is FQNNGV. The V end was cut by 8 bases, the J end by 1 base, with 14 bases between. The CDR3 is 14 residues long.

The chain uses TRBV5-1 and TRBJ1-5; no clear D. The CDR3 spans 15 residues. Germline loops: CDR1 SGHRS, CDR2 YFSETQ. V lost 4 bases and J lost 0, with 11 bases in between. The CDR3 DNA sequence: TGCGCCAGCAGCGCATCGGGTTCTAGCAATCAGCCCCAGCATTTT. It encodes CASSASGSSNQPQHF.

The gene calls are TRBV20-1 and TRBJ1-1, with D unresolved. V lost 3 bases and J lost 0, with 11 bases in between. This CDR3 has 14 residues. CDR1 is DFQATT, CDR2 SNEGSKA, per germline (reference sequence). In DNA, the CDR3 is TGCAGTGCTAGTGGGGAGTTCATGAACACTGAAGCTTTCTTT. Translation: CSASGEFMNTEAFF.

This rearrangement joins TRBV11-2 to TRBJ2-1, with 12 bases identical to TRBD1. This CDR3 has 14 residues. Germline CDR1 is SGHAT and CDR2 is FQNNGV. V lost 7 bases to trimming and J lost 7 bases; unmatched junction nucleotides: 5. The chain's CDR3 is CASTGTGGRNEQFF. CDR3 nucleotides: TGTGCCAGCACCGGGACAGGGGGCAGGAATGAGCAGTTCTTC. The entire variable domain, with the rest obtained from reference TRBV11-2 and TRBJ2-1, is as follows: EAGVAQSPRYKIIEKRQSVAFWCNPISGHATLYWYQQILGQGPKLLIQFQNNGVVDDSQLPKDRFSAERLKGVDSTLKIQPAKLEDSAVYLCASTGTGGRNEQFFGPGTRLTVL.

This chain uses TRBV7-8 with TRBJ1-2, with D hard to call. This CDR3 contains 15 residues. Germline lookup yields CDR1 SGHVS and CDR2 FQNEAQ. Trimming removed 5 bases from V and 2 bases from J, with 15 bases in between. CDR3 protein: CASSPAFTENYGYTF. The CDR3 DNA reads TGTGCCAGCAGCCCGGCCTTTACAGAGAACTATGGCTACACCTTC.